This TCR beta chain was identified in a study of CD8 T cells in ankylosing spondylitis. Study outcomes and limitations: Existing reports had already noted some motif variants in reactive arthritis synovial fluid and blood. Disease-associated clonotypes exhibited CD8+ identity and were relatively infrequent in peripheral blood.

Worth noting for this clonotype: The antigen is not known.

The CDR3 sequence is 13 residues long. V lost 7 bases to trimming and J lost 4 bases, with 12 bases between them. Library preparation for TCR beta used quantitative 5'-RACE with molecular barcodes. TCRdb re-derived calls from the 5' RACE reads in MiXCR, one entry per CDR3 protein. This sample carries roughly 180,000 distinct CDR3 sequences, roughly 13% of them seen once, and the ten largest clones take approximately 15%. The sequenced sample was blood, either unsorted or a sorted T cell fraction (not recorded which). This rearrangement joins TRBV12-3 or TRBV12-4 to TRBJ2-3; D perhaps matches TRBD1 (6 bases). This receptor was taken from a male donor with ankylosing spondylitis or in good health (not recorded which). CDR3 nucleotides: TGTGCCAGCACTTTCCAGGGGTCAGATACGCAGTATTTT. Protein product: CASTFQGSDTQYF.